The clone carrying this T cell receptor (beta chain) occurred many times. The antigen is undetermined. The data belong to a study of T-cell memory formation after mild COVID-19. Study-wide results and limits: Detection of some responders pre-infection suggested pre-existing cross-reactive memory T cells participated. Mostly located in CM and EM were contracting CD4+ clones, with contracting CD8+ clones located in EMRA.

TCRdb redid the calling of the 5' RACE reads with MiXCR, one entry per CDR3 protein. The sample records about 340,000 distinct CDR3 sequences, 10% to 15% being singletons. The trim removed 3 bases at V and 2 bases at J, leaving 1 base unmatched. This CDR3 is 14 amino acids long. The receptor was isolated from a man aged 18 to 30 who had mild COVID-19 (a few samples of this study predate the infection). Cell type and time point are not known. Specimen: PBMCs or a T cell subset sorted from them (not recorded which). V gene TRBV12-3 or TRBV12-4 combines with J gene TRBJ2-5, with 9 nucleotides matching TRBD2. CDR3 sequence (DNA): TGTGCCAGCAGTTTCAGCGGGGGGCAAGAGACCCAGTACTTC. Protein: CASSFSGGQETQYF.